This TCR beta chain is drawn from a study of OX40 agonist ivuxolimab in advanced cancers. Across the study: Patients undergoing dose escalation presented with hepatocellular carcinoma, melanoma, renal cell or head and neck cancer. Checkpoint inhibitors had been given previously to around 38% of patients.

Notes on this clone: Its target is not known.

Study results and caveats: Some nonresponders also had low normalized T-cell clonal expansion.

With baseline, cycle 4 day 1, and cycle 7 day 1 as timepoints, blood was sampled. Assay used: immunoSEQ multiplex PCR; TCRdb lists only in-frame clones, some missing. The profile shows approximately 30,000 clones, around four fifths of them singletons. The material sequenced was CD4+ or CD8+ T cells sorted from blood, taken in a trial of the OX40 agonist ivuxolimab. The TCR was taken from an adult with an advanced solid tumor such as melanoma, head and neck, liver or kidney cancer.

In DNA, the CDR3 is TGTGCCAGCAGAGGGGCCGTGGAAAAACTGTTTTTT. Translation: CASRGAVEKLFF. This chain uses TRBV11-3 with TRBJ1-4; a possible D gene is TRBD1 (5 bases). Germline lookup yields CDR1 SGHNT and CDR2 YENEEA. The length of the CDR3 is 12 residues. V was cut by 6 bases and J by 8 bases, with 10 bases left in between.